This T cell receptor (beta chain) was sequenced during a study of shared clonotypes between healthy human individuals. Whole-study context: Per-donor plates numbered three CD4 naive, three CD4 memory, two CD8 naive and one CD8 memory.

As concerns this clone: Its antigen is not identified.

The table came from immunoSEQ multiplex PCR; TCRdb's copy has only in-frame clones and leaves some out. Of roughly 700,000 clones detected, around two thirds appear once; the ten largest clones hold approximately 1.7%. The study's findings and limits: Limitation of the genetic and exposure-history diversity represented came from the few donors. Sampling involved blood alone; tissue repertoires likely differ.

Trimming left V 5 bases short and J 10 bases short, with 15 bases between. The germline gives CDR1 MNHEY, CDR2 SVGAGI. The CDR3 covers 13 residues. This sequence was found in a young woman in good health. The chain links TRBV6-5 to TRBJ2-1; D remains ambiguous. Specimen: memory CD4+ T cells sorted from blood. This sample's subset: CD45RA-negative fraction. This chain's CDR3 is CASSPGPQREQFF. CDR3 DNA sequence: TGTGCCAGCAGTCCAGGACCCCAACGGGAGCAGTTCTTC.